This TCR beta chain is drawn from a study of blood T cell repertoires in COVID-19 (TCRdb year 2020). With regard to the full study: The collaborator samples originated in the United States, Italy and Spain and spanned the acute and convalescent phases of COVID-19. The prospective study material was composed of cDNA or gDNA derived from T cells, B-cell-depleted T cells, or PBMCs. Deeply sampled blood TCRbeta repertoires from subjects exposed to, actively infected with, or recovered from COVID-19 were included in the dataset. The repertoires were released in a freely available public database intended as a resource for research on the immune response to SARS-CoV-2. Samples were obtained from the ongoing ImmuneRACE study (first 160 participants) and from 1,254 subjects provided by 6 global collaborators. Nearly every sample came with metadata listing a de-identified subject ID, COVID-19 status, age in years and sex. Where available, HLA class I and class II types were obtained from metadata supplied by the sample provider rather than from assay-based typing.

A note on this clone: The specificity of this receptor is unknown. Base qualities were left out, and no much larger clone turns up one base away.

What the authors observed across the whole study: How much clinical and demographic metadata was included differed by source and by participant, and the metadata was provided uncurated.

The germline V gene (reference sequence) supplies CDR1 LGHDT and CDR2 YNNKEL. V and J are truncated by 3 bases and 4 bases respectively, leaving an intervening sequence of 10 bases. The CDR3 covers 14 residues, taking in both the cysteine and the phenylalanine. Only the CDR3 part of the read is kept: 42 bases, read in frame from the first base. In the prospective study, participants were roughly 18 to 89 years old, resided in 25 or so geographic areas of the United States, and were enrolled through a virtual design. In the prospective study, cohorts were assigned on the basis of participant-reported clinical history obtained from a screening survey and a study questionnaire. In the prospective study, mobile phlebotomists collected whole blood, serum and a nasopharyngeal or oropharyngeal swab from each participant. Additional blood draws and questionnaires over a 2-month period could optionally be provided by prospective study participants. Blood samples from the prospective study were shipped frozen or at room temperature prior to DNA extraction.

TCRbeta CDR3 regions were amplified from genomic DNA using the immunoSEQ Assay, a bias-controlled multiplex PCR. The paper's data handling went like this. Within the assay, amplification of reference gene primers was used to estimate how many nucleated cells each sample contained. To quantify the absolute abundance of each unique TCRbeta CDR3 rearrangement, sequence reads were collapsed and filtered. For each sample, productive Simpson clonality was calculated by taking the square root of Simpson's diversity index across productive rearrangements. The table comes from immuneACCESS by way of TCRdb, which keeps in-frame sequences with V and J called. Part of the clones is missing from these tables; in studies checked, under half for an unresolved V gene and the rest for unknown reasons. The V and J calls and the clone size are those of that table, but D and trimming were determined from the DNA. Within this sample are 200,000 to 250,000 clones, with 75% to 90% of them counted one time only. Together, the top ten hold under 3.5% of the sample.

This clonotype originated in a woman between 18 and 30 years old in a cohort exposed to, infected with or recovered from COVID-19 (not recorded which). The specimen was PBMCs or T cells enriched from blood (not recorded which). The chain is made from TRBV3-1 (or the pseudogene TRBV3-2) and TRBJ1-3; the D gene is perhaps TRBD1, on 5 matching bases. The CDR3 region reads CASSHSGIGNTIYF. The bases are TGTGCCAGCAGCCATTCAGGGATAGGAAACACCATATATTTT.